This TCR beta chain was identified during a study of OX40 agonist ivuxolimab in advanced cancers. The CDR3 consists of 14 residues. The germline V and J ends were trimmed by 5 bases and 0 bases, with 11 bases remaining between them. CDR1 is SGHTA, CDR2 FQGNSA, per germline. The table came from immunoSEQ multiplex PCR; TCRdb's copy has only in-frame clones and leaves some out. Of 35,000 or so clones in the sample, approximately 76% were seen once. This clonotype was sampled from an adult with an advanced solid tumor such as melanoma, head and neck, liver or kidney cancer. V usage is TRBV7-2 and J usage is TRBJ2-7; possible D gene TRBD1, 6 bases. Here the sequenced sample was CD4+ or CD8+ T cells sorted from blood, taken in a trial of the OX40 agonist ivuxolimab. The CDR3 sequence: CASSLTGSSYEQYF. CDR3 coding DNA: TGTGCCAGCAGCCTCACAGGGAGCTCCTACGAGCAGTACTTC.